The 28 T cell receptor beta chains presented below share a single source sample, sequenced in a study of T cells in Graves' hyperthyroidism and ophthalmopathy. RNA transcripts yielded amplified TCR beta CDR3 regions. TCR CDR3 regions were first amplified by RT-PCR with HTBI primers. MiXCR was run by TCRdb on the multiplex PCR reads, yielding one entry per CDR3 protein. In the table there are 34,000 or so distinct CDR3 sequences, around half of which are singletons. Sequencing input: blood. All receptors come from a woman aged 35 to 49 with Graves' ophthalmopathy.

This clonotype was seen ten or more times. The gene calls are TRBV6-6 and TRBJ2-1, with TRBD2 identical over 13 bases. This CDR3 is built from 15 residues. J was trimmed by 7 bases and V by 6 bases; bases with no gene match: 6. Per the germline V gene, CDR1 is MNHNY and CDR2 is SVGAGI (reference sequence). CDR3: CASSQLAGGPNEQFF. As DNA, the CDR3 is TGTGCCAGCAGCCAACTAGCGGGAGGGCCAAATGAGCAGTTCTTC.

This clonotype has ten or more counts. V and J are TRBV5-1 and TRBJ2-2, with D perhaps TRBD1 (6 bases). There are 15 residues in the CDR3. Germline V CDR1 and CDR2: SGHRS, YFSETQ. V was cut by 2 bases and J by 2 bases, with 10 bases left in between. CDR3 in amino acids: CASSLQGFNTGELFF. The CDR3 DNA follows: TGCGCCAGCAGCTTACAGGGTTTTAACACCGGGGAGCTGTTTTTT. Supplemented by reference TRBV5-1 and TRBJ2-2, the full variable domain reads KAGVTQTPRYLIKTRGQQVTLSCSPISGHRSVSWYQQTPGQGLQFLFEYFSETQRNKGNFPGRFSGRQFSNSRSEMNVSTLELGDSALYLCASSLQGFNTGELFFGEGSRLTVL.

This clonotype has ten or more counts. V gene TRBV29-1 combines with J gene TRBJ2-5, with TRBD1 matching 8 bases. This CDR3 has 13 amino acids. Germline V CDR1 and CDR2: SQVTM, ANQGSEA. V dropped 7 bases and J dropped 2; count of bases not matched to a gene: 6. CDR3 DNA sequence: TGCAGCGCCCCTCGGGACAGGCAAGAGACCCAGTACTTC. Translating gives CSAPRDRQETQYF.

The genes are TRBV10-3 and TRBJ2-3, with D perhaps TRBD1 (5 bases). The CDR3 sequence is 15 residues long. The germline V gene encodes CDR1 ENHRY and CDR2 SYGVKD. Trimming pared 2 bases from V and 1 base from J, leaving 10 bases between. In DNA, the CDR3 is TGTGCCATCAGTGAGGCGCAGGGCGGCACAGATACGCAGTATTTT. It is translated as CAISEAQGGTDTQYF.

This clonotype was detected ten times or more. The chain combines TRBV5-1 with TRBJ2-5; 8 nucleotides line up with TRBD1. This CDR3 contains 17 residues. The ends lost 4 bases at V and 3 bases at J; junction bases unmatched: 14. Germline CDR1 is SGHRS and CDR2 is YFSETQ. CDR3 nucleotide sequence: TGCGCCAGCAGCCCTTTACCCAGGACAGGGCGGGAAGAGACCCAGTACTTC. Translating it yields CASSPLPRTGREETQYF. Combining the CDR3 with reference TRBV5-1 and TRBJ2-5 gives the whole variable domain KAGVTQTPRYLIKTRGQQVTLSCSPISGHRSVSWYQQTPGQGLQFLFEYFSETQRNKGNFPGRFSGRQFSNSRSEMNVSTLELGDSALYLCASSPLPRTGREETQYFGPGTRLLVL.

This rearrangement joins TRBV5-1 to TRBJ2-1; 9 bases are a match to TRBD2. CDR1 and CDR2 (germline): SGHRS, YFSETQ. This CDR3 has 18 amino acids. After removal of 4 bases from V and 0 bases from J, the junction contained 11 bases not matched to a gene. The CDR3 region is CASSEGTSGQSSYNEQFF. CDR3 coding DNA: TGCGCCAGCAGCGAAGGCACTAGCGGGCAGAGCTCCTACAATGAGCAGTTCTTC.

The chain recombines TRBV9 with TRBJ1-2, with 8 positions matching TRBD1. Trimming cost V 0 bases and J 8 bases; bases outside gene matches: 6. Per germline, CDR1 SGDLS and CDR2 YYNGEE. The CDR3 contains 14 residues. Written as DNA, the CDR3 is TGTGCCAGCAGCGTAGGGACAGGGACTCACGGCTACACCTTC. This translates into CASSVGTGTHGYTF.

This clonotype was detected many times. The rearrangement uses TRBV7-9 and TRBJ2-7; 9 positions agree with TRBD1. In germline, CDR1 is SEHNR, CDR2 FQNEAQ (reference sequence). The trim removed 2 bases at V and 1 base at J, leaving 6 bases unmatched. This CDR3 region has 16 residues. DNA for the CDR3: TGTGCCAGCAGCTTACAAGGGACAGGGTCTTCCTACGAGCAGTACTTC. Translating gives CASSLQGTGSSYEQYF.

J is TRBJ2-7 and V is TRBV10-3; 7 positions match TRBD2. Unmatched junction bases numbered 23, after V lost 10 bases and J lost 5 bases. There are 17 residues in the CDR3. Looked up from germline, CDR1 is ENHRY and CDR2 is SYGVKD. The CDR3 region has the DNA TGTGCCACCGATACTAGCGAAGGTACAATAGGGCAGAACGAGCAGTACTTC. Residues: CATDTSEGTIGQNEQYF.

This clonotype was detected only once. This chain links TRBV7-2 with TRBJ2-7, with D possibly being TRBD1 (6 bases). Germline V gene data show CDR1 as SGHTA and CDR2 as FQGNSA. The CDR3 contains 14 residues. V lost 5 bases and J lost 2, with 13 bases in between. The CDR3 region is CASSPHRDTYEQYF. CDR3 DNA: TGTGCCAGCAGCCCGCACCGGGACACCTACGAGCAGTACTTC.

The V and J genes are TRBV20-1 and TRBJ2-7; weak D call: TRBD2 (6 bases). Per the germline V gene, CDR1 is DFQATT and CDR2 is SNEGSKA (reference sequence). V dropped 6 bases and J dropped 1 base, with 10 bases sitting between them. The CDR3 is made up of 12 amino acids. The CDR3 is CSAGTLSYEQYF. CDR3 DNA: TGCAGTGCCGGGACTCTGTCCTACGAGCAGTACTTC.

The J gene is TRBJ2-5, the V gene TRBV7-9, with TRBD1 matching over 8 bases. The CDR3 runs 13 residues. The V segment lost 5 bases and the J segment 5 bases; nucleotides outside the gene matches: 4. In germline, CDR1 is SEHNR, CDR2 FQNEAQ (reference sequence). This CDR3 is CASSPGDRETQYF. The CDR3, as DNA: TGTGCCAGCAGCCCCGGGGACAGGGAGACCCAGTACTTC.

The CDR3 DNA reads as TGTGCCAGCAGTTTTTCACAGCAGAACACTGAAGCTTTCTTT. The encoded protein is CASSFSQQNTEAFF. The chain couples TRBV27 to TRBJ1-1; D uncertain. The CDR3 runs to 14 residues. The ends were cut back, 3 bases at V and 1 base at J, with 9 bases in the middle. Per the germline V gene, CDR1 is MNHEY and CDR2 is SMNVEV (reference sequence).

The J gene is TRBJ2-6, the V gene TRBV7-8, with 9 bases that match TRBD1. This CDR3 is built from 19 residues. CDR1 is SGHVS, CDR2 FQNEAQ, per germline. J was trimmed by 0 bases and V by 3 bases; bases with no gene match: 9. CDR3 region: CASSFLRRDRASGANVLTF. The CDR3 DNA sequence: TGTGCCAGCAGCTTTTTGCGACGGGACAGGGCCTCTGGGGCCAACGTCCTGACTTTC.

This clonotype showed up many times. The chain couples TRBV28 to TRBJ1-2, with unresolved D. V gave up 5 bases and J gave up 6 bases, with 10 bases separating them. The germline CDR1 and CDR2 sequences are MDHEN and SYDVKM. There are 12 residues in the CDR3. The CDR3 here is CASSNQEHGYTF. CDR3 DNA: TGTGCCAGCAGTAACCAGGAGCATGGCTACACCTTC.

About this clonotype itself: This likely comes from a read error, as the CDR3 has no conserved phenylalanine or tryptophan at its end. The chain couples TRBV4-2 to TRBJ1-3, with no clear D. Per the germline V gene, CDR1 is LGHNA and CDR2 is YNFKEQ. This CDR3 comprises 12 residues. The DNA of the CDR3 is TGTGCCAGCAGGGATATGGGAAACAACATATATTTA. It translates to CASRDMGNNIYL.

The rearrangement links TRBV2 to TRBJ2-1, with D possibly TRBD2 on 6 matching bases. There are 12 residues in the CDR3. Germline CDR1 and CDR2: SNHLY and FYNNEI. The V end was cut by 5 bases, the J end by 9 bases, with 11 bases between. The CDR3 here is CASSSGVGEQFF. The CDR3, as DNA: TGTGCCAGCAGTTCGGGGGTGGGTGAGCAGTTCTTC.

The chain uses TRBV12-3 or TRBV12-4 and TRBJ2-1; 11 nucleotides align to TRBD1. The ends lost 7 bases at V and 8 bases at J; junction bases unmatched: 7. The CDR3 spans 14 residues. The CDR3 region is CASKWTGGAHEQFF. In nucleotides, the CDR3 is TGTGCCAGCAAGTGGACAGGGGGCGCCCATGAGCAGTTCTTC.

There are many counts of this clonotype. The V call is TRBV5-1, the J call TRBJ2-1, with 8 bases that match TRBD1. J was trimmed by 6 bases and V by 2 bases; bases with no gene match: 4. The germline V gene has CDR1 SGHRS and CDR2 YFSETQ. CDR3 length: 14 residues. The CDR3 here is CASSFSDRVNEQFF. The DNA for the CDR3 is TGCGCCAGCAGCTTCTCGGACAGGGTCAATGAGCAGTTCTTC.

This clonotype was seen many times. The chain recombines TRBV12-3 or TRBV12-4 with TRBJ1-5; no clear D. This CDR3 is 15 amino acids long. V was clipped by 0 bases and J by 4 bases, with 10 bases between them. CDR3 nucleotide sequence: TGTGCCAGCAGTTTAGCGTCAGGAGTTAATCAGCCCCAGCATTTT. It codes for CASSLASGVNQPQHF.

In this sample, this clonotype turned up many times. The chain couples TRBV5-5 to TRBJ2-7; no reliable D call. The CDR3 loop spans 14 amino acids. In germline, CDR1 is SGHKS, CDR2 YYEKEE (reference sequence). Trimming stripped 2 bases from V and 1 base from J, with 10 bases between. The CDR3 DNA sequence: TGTGCCAGCAGCTTAATGGTAGCATCCTACGAGCAGTACTTC. This sequence encodes CASSLMVASYEQYF.

A remark on this clonotype: The CDR3 end shows no conserved phenylalanine or tryptophan, and so a read error is likely. The chain carries TRBV12-3 or TRBV12-4 and TRBJ2-7; 7 bases map to TRBD2. The CDR3 is 15 amino acids. The CDR3 sequence is CAGSLGIGGTYEQYL. The CDR3 DNA follows: TGTGCCGGCAGTTTAGGTATCGGGGGGACCTACGAGCAGTACCTC.

The chain uses TRBV11-2 and TRBJ2-5; TRBD1 matches at 9 bases. The DNA end lines up better with TRBJ2-7; the J call may be wrong. This CDR3 region has 14 residues. Germline values: CDR1 SGHAT, CDR2 FQNNGV. CDR3 bases: TGTGCCAGCAGCCAGGGACAGGGTGTTTACGAGCAGTACTTC. Protein sequence: CASSQGQGVYEQYF.

The chain has TRBV20-1 and TRBJ2-1, with 7 bases aligning to TRBD2. This CDR3 is built from 15 residues. Germline CDR1 DFQATT, CDR2 SNEGSKA (reference sequence). The ends lost 0 bases at V and 5 bases at J; junction bases unmatched: 7. The CDR3 bases are TGCAGTGCTAGAGACCCGGGACTACTGAACAATGAGCAGTTCTTC. Its translation: CSARDPGLLNNEQFF.

There are many counts of this clonotype. The V and J genes are TRBV27 and TRBJ2-3; possible D gene TRBD2, 5 bases. V shed 7 bases and J shed 0 bases, with 17 bases lying between them. The CDR3 runs to 16 residues. CDR1 is MNHEY, CDR2 SMNVEV, per germline (reference sequence). The CDR3 loop reads CASKCSGYPSTDTQYF. For the CDR3, the DNA is TGTGCCAGCAAGTGTTCGGGGTACCCTAGCACAGATACGCAGTATTTT.

With respect to this clonotype: A read error may account for a junction end that differs from germline. The chain uses TRBV5-1 and TRBJ2-5, with a possible D match to TRBD1 (6 bases). The CDR3 is 14 residues long. The germline V gene encodes CDR1 SGHRS and CDR2 YFSETQ. The CDR3 loop reads CASGLWTVQETQYF. CDR3 sequence (DNA): TGCGCCAGCGGCTTGTGGACAGTTCAAGAGACCCAGTACTTC.

V and J are TRBV19 and TRBJ2-3; tentatively, D is TRBD1 (5 bases). V dropped 3 bases and J dropped 2 bases, with 12 bases sitting between them. CDR1 LNHDA and CDR2 SQIVND come from the germline V gene (reference sequence). The CDR3 is made up of 15 amino acids. The CDR3: CASSITGPSTDTQYF. As DNA, the CDR3 is TGTGCCAGTAGTATTACAGGCCCCTCCACAGATACGCAGTATTTT.

This clonotype appeared many times. The V call is TRBV12-3 or TRBV12-4, the J call TRBJ2-7, with TRBD2 matching over 13 bases. Trimming took 5 bases from V and 3 from J; bases not matched to a gene: 4. The CDR3 has 15 amino acids. CDR3 sequence reads: CASSEGLAGIYEQYF. CDR3 nucleotides: TGTGCCAGCAGTGAGGGACTAGCGGGAATCTACGAGCAGTACTTC.